This TCR beta chain was sequenced for a study of blood T cell repertoires in COVID-19. Study overall: COVID-19 samples, acute and convalescent, were from the United States, Italy and Spain.

Authors' data handling: Reference gene primers were amplified, and this amplification served to estimate nucleated cell counts. Some clones are missing from TCRdb's copy, which holds only in-frame ones; the method was immunoSEQ multiplex PCR. V, J and clone size were drawn from that table, and D and trimming were deduced from the DNA. The sample shows some 130,000 clones, approximately 89% of them seen only once. Source material: peripheral blood. The receptor's source is a woman in her sixties or seventies with COVID-19, enrolled during active disease.

The CDR3 DNA reads as TGTGCCAGCAGACTTACTAGCGGGGGGGCGTACGAGCAGTACTTC. Translation gives CASRLTSGGAYEQYF. The chain uses TRBV6-5 and TRBJ2-7; 13 nucleotides align to TRBD2. The CDR3 contains 15 residues. V lost 6 bases and J lost 4; bases outside the gene matches: 6. Per the germline V gene, CDR1 is MNHEY and CDR2 is SVGAGI.